These 3 T cell receptor beta chains originate from one sample sequenced in a study of cytomegalovirus exposure and HLA in healthy donors. Assay: immunoSEQ multiplex PCR; the TCRdb copy retains only in-frame clones and omits some. This sample carries 150,000 to 200,000 clones, over 85% of them seen once, and the ten largest clones take 4% to 4.5%. Sequencing was performed on PBMCs. Every receptor here comes from a man aged 18 to 30 in good health and CMV-seropositive.

The table lists this clone with a few counts. This rearrangement joins TRBV30 to TRBJ1-2; a possible D gene is TRBD1 (6 bases). The CDR3 has 12 amino acids. Germline-derived CDR1 and CDR2 are GTSNPN and SVGIG (reference sequence). V shed 4 bases and J shed 8 bases, with 14 bases lying between them. CDR3 in DNA: TGTGCCTGGAAGGCCCCCAGGGGAGGCTACACCTTC. Amino acid sequence: CAWKAPRGGYTF.

V gene TRBV28 combines with J gene TRBJ1-5; 8 bases align to TRBD1. The V and J ends lost 5 bases and 5 bases, in that order; junction bases with no gene match: 8. CDR3 length: 15 residues. The germline V gene has CDR1 MDHEN and CDR2 SYDVKM. The CDR3 region is CASSPPGGGYQPQHF. The CDR3 DNA sequence: TGTGCCAGCAGTCCGCCAGGGGGCGGATATCAGCCCCAGCATTTT.

This clone has a single count. The J gene is TRBJ2-1, the V gene TRBV7-2; TRBD2 matches at 7 bases. The CDR3 has 16 residues. V gave up 0 bases and J gave up 4 bases; unmatched junction bases: 6. CDR1 and CDR2 (germline): SGHTA, FQGNSA. CDR3 bases: TGTGCCAGCAGCTTAGCTGCTAGCGGTCCATACAATGAGCAGTTCTTC. It encodes CASSLAASGPYNEQFF.